The 27 T cell receptor beta chains below come from one sample, sequenced in a study of blood T cell repertoires in COVID-19. Libraries were prepared by immunoSEQ multiplex PCR; TCRdb keeps only in-frame clonotypes and omits some of them. The table lists over 130,000 clones, around 90% of them singletons. Sequenced input: peripheral blood. Every receptor here comes from a man in his 60s with active or convalescent COVID-19.

V gene TRBV19 combines with J gene TRBJ1-5; D uncertain. Germline loops: CDR1 LNHDA, CDR2 SQIVND (reference sequence). The V end lost 5 bases, the J end lost 7 bases, and 18 bases lay between the germline ends. The CDR3 runs 15 residues. The DNA of the CDR3 is TGTGCCAGTAGTTCAACGGCGGGTAGCGGCCAGCCCCAGCATTTT. The encoded protein is CASSSTAGSGQPQHF.

The V gene is TRBV5-4, the J gene TRBJ1-6; TRBD1 might be the D (5 bases). The CDR3 has 14 amino acids. Germline-derived CDR1 and CDR2 are SGHNT and YYREEE (reference sequence). Deletions cut 6 bases from V and 8 bases from J, with 15 bases between. The chain's CDR3 is CASTSPQGDSPLHF. CDR3 sequence (DNA): TGTGCCAGCACTTCACCGCAGGGTGATTCACCCCTCCACTTT.

V gene TRBV6-5 combines with J gene TRBJ1-2; the match to TRBD1 covers 8 bases. This CDR3 has 15 amino acids. The J segment lost 2 bases and the V segment lost 6 bases, leaving 8 bases of the junction unmatched. Germline lookup yields CDR1 MNHEY and CDR2 SVGAGI. CDR3 loop: CASRDYRGGNYGYTF. DNA for the CDR3: TGTGCCAGCAGGGACTACAGGGGGGGAAACTATGGCTACACCTTC.

This chain links TRBV7-9 with TRBJ2-1; maybe TRBD2 (6 bases). CDR3 size: 15 residues. Germline CDR1 SEHNR, CDR2 FQNEAQ (reference sequence). V gave up 9 bases and J gave up 1 base, with 16 bases separating them. For the CDR3, the DNA is TGTGCCAGTACGGGAGCCAGTAGGTCCTACAATGAGCAGTTCTTC. Amino acids: CASTGASRSYNEQFF.

The genes are TRBV5-4 and TRBJ2-5, with a tentative D call TRBD2 (7 bases). The CDR3 consists of 15 residues. Germline V gene lookup returns CDR1 SGHNT and CDR2 YYREEE (reference sequence). V gave up 0 bases and J gave up 4 bases, with 13 bases separating them. CDR3 in amino acids: CASSLEGGRPETQYF. The CDR3 DNA reads TGTGCCAGCAGCTTGGAGGGGGGGCGCCCAGAGACCCAGTACTTC.

The J gene is TRBJ1-5, the V gene TRBV7-2; no reliable D call. Trimming shortened V by 1 base and J by 2 bases, and 9 bases separated the two germline ends. This CDR3 spans 15 amino acids. CDR1 is SGHTA, CDR2 FQGNSA, per germline. CDR3: CASSLGQSGNQPQHF. In DNA form, the CDR3 reads TGTGCCAGCAGCTTAGGGCAGTCTGGCAATCAGCCCCAGCATTTT.

This clone was picked up one time. The rearrangement links TRBV27 to TRBJ1-1; D gene unclear. With 4 bases removed from V and 2 bases from J, the gap between germline ends came to 8 bases. CDR1 and CDR2 from the germline V gene are MNHEY and SMNVEV (reference sequence). This CDR3 is built from 13 residues. For the CDR3, the DNA is TGTGCCAGCAGTTACACCCAAAACACTGAAGCTTTCTTT. Translation: CASSYTQNTEAFF.

This rearrangement joins TRBV28 to TRBJ1-1; a possible D gene is TRBD1 (6 bases). In germline, CDR1 is MDHEN, CDR2 SYDVKM. The CDR3 runs 16 residues. The V end lost 5 bases, the J end lost 4 bases, and 20 bases lay between the germline ends. Written as DNA, the CDR3 is TGTGCCAGCAGTCCCCACGGACAGTTGTTGGGCACTGAAGCTTTCTTT. Residues: CASSPHGQLLGTEAFF.

This chain connects TRBV9 to TRBJ2-1; 14 bases are shared with TRBD2. Germline-derived CDR1 and CDR2 are SGDLS and YYNGEE. This CDR3 is 14 amino acids long. The V and J ends lost 3 bases and 12 bases, in that order; junction bases with no gene match: 5. The CDR3 reads CASSAGLAGGRQFF. CDR3 in DNA: TGTGCCAGCAGCGCCGGACTAGCGGGAGGCAGGCAGTTCTTC.

Worth noting for this clone: The junction does not match germline at one end; this may be a read error. Other DNA sequences in this specimen translate into the identical CDR3. The chain uses TRBV4-1 and TRBJ2-7, with a possible D match to TRBD2 (6 bases). The CDR3 runs 15 residues. From germline, CDR1 is MGHRA and CDR2 YSYEKL. CDR3: CASSQDRGIGYEQYF. The CDR3 region has the DNA TGCGCTAGCAGCCAAGACCGGGGGATCGGCTACGAGCAGTACTTC.

The CDR3 region is CAIGTPMAFF. The CDR3 DNA is TGTGCCATCGGGACACCAATGGCTTTCTTT. This chain links TRBV28 with TRBJ1-1, with a weak D call TRBD1 (6 bases). Trimming took off 10 bases at V and 11 bases at J, with 14 bases between the two ends. The V gene's germline CDR1 is MDHEN and CDR2 SYDVKM. The CDR3 has 10 residues.

V usage is TRBV11-2 and J usage is TRBJ2-7; 8 bases are shared with TRBD2. In germline, CDR1 is SGHAT, CDR2 FQNNGV. There are 16 residues in the CDR3. The junction had 6 bases not matched to a gene; V was cut back by 0 bases and J by 2 bases. Here the CDR3 reads CASSLEAPSGPYEQYF. The DNA of the CDR3 is TGTGCCAGCAGCTTAGAAGCACCTAGCGGGCCCTACGAGCAGTACTTC.

The chain's CDR3 is CASSKDRPYEQYF. As DNA, the CDR3 is TGTGCCAGCAGCAAAGACAGACCCTACGAGCAGTACTTC. This chain connects TRBV11-2 to TRBJ2-7; a weak D match, TRBD1 (5 bases). Deletions cut 5 bases from V and 2 bases from J, with 10 bases between. This CDR3 region has 13 residues. Germline CDR1 reads SGHAT; CDR2 reads FQNNGV.

V is TRBV10-3 and J is TRBJ2-3; D gene uncertain. This CDR3 contains 16 residues. Germline CDR1 is ENHRY and CDR2 is SYGVKD. Deletions cut 4 bases from V and 0 bases from J, with 14 bases between. The CDR3 loop is CAISVATPPSTDTQYF. The CDR3 DNA reads as TGTGCCATCAGTGTTGCGACACCCCCTAGCACAGATACGCAGTATTTT.

V gene TRBV6-1 combines with J gene TRBJ2-7; possibly TRBD2 for D (5 bases). The CDR3 has 14 amino acids. V lost 2 bases to trimming and J lost 1 base, with 9 bases between them. Germline V gene sequence: CDR1 MNHNS, CDR2 SASEGT. The CDR3 sequence: CASSELALSYEQYF. The CDR3 DNA reads as TGTGCCAGCAGTGAATTAGCGTTGTCCTACGAGCAGTACTTC.

The genes are TRBV28 and TRBJ1-2; no clear D. The CDR3 covers 12 residues. The V end lost 7 bases, the J end lost 3 bases, and 9 bases lay between the germline ends. The germline gives CDR1 MDHEN, CDR2 SYDVKM. The CDR3 here is CASTQNHYGYTF. The CDR3 nucleotides are TGTGCCAGCACTCAGAATCACTATGGCTACACCTTC.

The gene calls are TRBV7-3 and TRBJ2-5; a weak D match, TRBD1 (5 bases). Germline V CDR1 and CDR2: SGHTA, FQGTGA. Trimming took 2 bases from V and 2 from J, leaving 12 bases between them. The CDR3 is 15 amino acids. CDR3 sequence: CASSLGAGPQETQYF. DNA for the CDR3: TGTGCCAGCAGCTTAGGGGCCGGACCTCAAGAGACCCAGTACTTC.

DNA of the CDR3: TGTGCCAGCAGTTGGACTAGCGGGATGTACAATGAGCAGTTCTTC. It yields the protein CASSWTSGMYNEQFF. This chain uses TRBV28 with TRBJ2-1; 12 bases are shared with TRBD2. V gave up 4 bases and J gave up 4 bases; unmatched junction bases: 2. The V gene's germline CDR1 is MDHEN and CDR2 SYDVKM. The CDR3 spans 15 residues.

The chain has TRBV3-1 (or the pseudogene TRBV3-2) and TRBJ1-3; D ambiguous. Germline V lookup: CDR1 LGHDT, CDR2 YNNKEL (reference sequence). V gave up 4 bases and J gave up 0 bases, with 16 bases separating them. The CDR3 extends over 17 amino acids. CDR3 protein: CASSLPDKSSSGNTIYF. The CDR3 nucleotides are TGTGCCAGCAGCCTCCCAGACAAATCATCCTCTGGAAACACCATATATTTT.

The genes are TRBV6-5 and TRBJ1-1; TRBD1 matches at 10 bases. The CDR3 has 16 amino acids. Trimming cost V 4 bases and J 1 base; bases outside gene matches: 6. The germline CDR1 and CDR2 sequences are MNHEY and SVGAGI. In DNA, the CDR3 is TGTGCCAGCAGTTGGGGGTGGGACAGGGGGAACACTGAAGCTTTCTTT. Amino acids: CASSWGWDRGNTEAFF.

This rearrangement joins TRBV7-2 to TRBJ2-7; possibly TRBD1 for D (6 bases). CDR1 is SGHTA, CDR2 FQGNSA, per germline. Deletions cut 3 bases from V and 2 bases from J, with 14 bases between. The CDR3 is 15 amino acids. This CDR3 is CASSFNWGPTYEQYF. The CDR3 nucleotides read TGTGCCAGCAGCTTTAATTGGGGGCCTACCTACGAGCAGTACTTC.

This chain links TRBV7-9 with TRBJ1-6, with D unclear. Germline values: CDR1 SEHNR, CDR2 FQNEAQ (reference sequence). The CDR3 runs to 18 residues. V lost 5 bases and J 2 bases, leaving 19 bases between the germline ends. The CDR3 protein is CASSGSSGQAPYNSPLHF. For the CDR3, the DNA is TGTGCCAGCAGCGGTAGTAGTGGGCAGGCCCCCTATAATTCACCCCTCCACTTT.

The gene calls are TRBV2 and TRBJ1-2; 8 bases line up with TRBD1. V was pared by 9 bases and J by 4 bases, with 4 bases of the junction left unmatched. In germline, CDR1 is SNHLY, CDR2 FYNNEI. The CDR3 runs to 12 residues. For the CDR3, the DNA is TGTGCCAGGGACAGGGTGGGCTATGGCTACACCTTC. Translating gives CARDRVGYGYTF.

The chain recombines TRBV10-3 with TRBJ1-1; D gene uncertain. CDR1 and CDR2 from the germline V gene are ENHRY and SYGVKD. CDR3 size: 14 residues. V shed 0 bases and J shed 0 bases, with 5 bases lying between them. As DNA, the CDR3 is TGTGCCATCAGTGAGTCATCAGTGAACACTGAAGCTTTCTTT. Residues: CAISESSVNTEAFF.

The chain combines TRBV3-1 (or the pseudogene TRBV3-2) with TRBJ1-1; TRBD1 agrees at 8 bases. This CDR3 is 15 amino acids long. Losses at the gene ends were 1 base for V and 0 bases for J; bases not matched to a gene: 1. Germline loops: CDR1 LGHDT, CDR2 YNNKEL (reference sequence). CDR3 loop: CASSQGTGLNTEAFF. The CDR3, as DNA: TGTGCCAGCAGCCAAGGGACAGGGCTGAACACTGAAGCTTTCTTT.

The chain joins TRBV5-4 to TRBJ1-3; D ambiguous. This CDR3 is 15 amino acids long. Per germline, CDR1 SGHNT and CDR2 YYREEE (reference sequence). With 2 bases removed from V and 0 bases from J, the gap between germline ends came to 9 bases. The CDR3 coding sequence is TGTGCCAGCAGCTTAGCAGGCGCCTCTGGAAACACCATATATTTT. Its protein product is CASSLAGASGNTIYF.

To note about this clone: The junction and the germline gene differ at one end; a read error may be behind it. CDR3 sequence reads: CASSIVGRRASYEQYF. In DNA form, the CDR3 reads TGTGCTAGCAGCATCGTTGGACGGAGGGCGTCCTACGAGCAGTACTTC. V is TRBV7-7 and J is TRBJ2-7; perhaps TRBD2 as D (6 bases). Per the germline V gene, CDR1 is SSHAT and CDR2 is FNYEAQ (reference sequence). The CDR3 loop spans 16 amino acids. The whole variable domain, filled in from reference TRBV7-7 and TRBJ2-7, reads GAGVSQSPRYKVTKRGQDVTLRCDPISSHATLYWYQQALGQGPEFLTYFNYEAQPDKSGLPSDRFSAERPEGSISTLTIQRTEQRDSAMYRCASSIVGRRASYEQYFGPGTRLTVT.